This is a list of T cell receptor beta chains from one sample in a study of cytomegalovirus exposure and HLA in healthy donors. Repertoires were generated with immunoSEQ multiplex PCR, while TCRdb's copy carries only in-frame clones and drops some. The table includes some 130,000 clones, approximately 83% detected once. Specimen: PBMCs. The source is a man aged 35 to 55 in good health and CMV-seronegative. Each CDR3 is given with its conserved first and last residue. A D gene is named only where the DNA matches it firmly. Size tells how often a clone was seen (once, few, many) or the class of an expanded clone, and some rows leave it out.

CDR3nt,CDR3aa,abundance,d_gene,j_gene,v_gene
TGTGCCATCAGTGTTGACAGGGGTAACACCATATATTTT,CAISVDRGNTIYF,NA,TRBD1,TRBJ1-3,TRBV10-3
TGTGCCAGCAGCTCCAGCGGGACGTACGAGCAGTACTTC,CASSSSGTYEQYF,NA,TRBD2,TRBJ2-7,TRBV11-3
TGTGCCAGCAGTTTCGGAGAGGGCTACGAGCAGTACTTC,CASSFGEGYEQYF,NA,NA,TRBJ2-7,TRBV27
TGCAGCGCCCGGCGGGACGCAGCTGGAGAAAAACTGTTTTTT,CSARRDAAGEKLFF,NA,NA,TRBJ1-4,TRBV29-1
TGTGCCAGCAGTGAAAAATGGGGGCCGCTGGGCTCACCCCTCCACTTT,CASSEKWGPLGSPLHF,once,NA,TRBJ1-6,TRBV25-1
TGCGCCAGCAGCCCGGACAGGGTCACCACGGGGAAGTACTTC,CASSPDRVTTGKYF,NA,TRBD1,TRBJ2-7,TRBV5-1
TGTGCCAGCAGCTTGTTGGGCAGGGGGTCCTATAATTCACCCCTCCACTTT,CASSLLGRGSYNSPLHF,NA,TRBD1,TRBJ1-6,TRBV5-6
TGTGCCAGCTGGGGGGGCAAGGGTCTTGTAAATGAGCAGTTCTTC,CASWGGKGLVNEQFF,NA,NA,TRBJ2-1,TRBV27
TGTGCCAGCAGTGAAGTAACTAACTACGAGCAGTACTTC,CASSEVTNYEQYF,NA,NA,TRBJ2-7,TRBV2
TGTGCCAGCAGCTTAGGTAGCGAGCAAGAGACCCAGTACTTC,CASSLGSEQETQYF,NA,NA,TRBJ2-5,TRBV7-7
TGTGCCAGCAGTTTATTCGGGACAGGAACTATGAACTATGGCTACACCTTC,CASSLFGTGTMNYGYTF,NA,TRBD1,TRBJ1-2,TRBV27
TGTGCCAGCAGCTTAGGCGACCAAGAGACCCAGTACTTC,CASSLGDQETQYF,once,NA,TRBJ2-5,TRBV11-2
TGTGCCAGCTCAGGGGACAGGGGGGTTGCTGGGGCCAACGTCCTGACTTTC,CASSGDRGVAGANVLTF,few,TRBD1,TRBJ2-6,TRBV18
TGTGCCAGCAGTTTGTCCCCCCTAGAGACCCAGTACTTC,CASSLSPLETQYF,NA,NA,TRBJ2-5,TRBV27
TGTGCCAGCATCCAACAGGGGGGCACGGACCGGAATGAGCAGTTCTTC,CASIQQGGTDRNEQFF,NA,TRBD1,TRBJ2-1,TRBV7-8
TGTGCCAGCAGCTTAGCCCCGACGGAGTATGGCTACACCTTC,CASSLAPTEYGYTF,NA,NA,TRBJ1-2,TRBV7-2
TGTGCCAGCAGCCGGGACAGGGACTTTTACGAGCAGTACTTC,CASSRDRDFYEQYF,NA,TRBD1,TRBJ2-7,TRBV4-2
TGTGCCAGCAGCCGACTAGCATTCCAAGAGACCCAGTACTTC,CASSRLAFQETQYF,once,TRBD2,TRBJ2-5,TRBV7-7
TGTGCCAGCAGCCAAGAGACAGGGAGGTCCTACGAGCAGTACTTC,CASSQETGRSYEQYF,NA,NA,TRBJ2-7,TRBV14
TGTGCCAGCAGCGTCACAGGGGAACCGAACACTGAAGCTTTCTTT,CASSVTGEPNTEAFF,NA,TRBD1,TRBJ1-1,TRBV7-2
TGTGCCAGCAGCCAAGAGACCCAGACAGCCTCCAATTCACCCCTCCACTTT,CASSQETQTASNSPLHF,NA,NA,TRBJ1-6,TRBV4-2
TGTGCCAGCAGCCCCCGGGACAGGACCTACGAGCAGTACTTC,CASSPRDRTYEQYF,NA,TRBD1,TRBJ2-7,TRBV7-9
TGTGCCAGCACCAACTGGGGCGGGGGGGCCATAGCCAAAAACATTCAGTACTTC,CASTNWGGGAIAKNIQYF,NA,TRBD2,TRBJ2-4,TRBV7-9
TGTGCCAGCAGGCCCACAGGGTCGACGAACACTGAAGCTTTCTTT,CASRPTGSTNTEAFF,NA,NA,TRBJ1-1,TRBV7-2
TGTGCCAGCAGTTTTGACTGGAACACAGATACGCAGTATTTT,CASSFDWNTDTQYF,NA,NA,TRBJ2-3,TRBV6-5
TGCGCCAGCAGCCAAGTTCAGGGGGCGAAGTACGAGCAGTACTTC,CASSQVQGAKYEQYF,NA,TRBD1,TRBJ2-7,TRBV4-1
TGTGCCAGCAGCTTAAGCCGTTCTGGGGCCAACGTCCTGACTTTC,CASSLSRSGANVLTF,NA,NA,TRBJ2-6,TRBV7-6
TGTGCCAGCAGTTTACACGGGGGGGGGAACACTGAAGCTTTCTTT,CASSLHGGGNTEAFF,NA,NA,TRBJ1-1,TRBV28
TGTGCCAGCAGTTTCTTCGGGAGAGGCGGTGAGCAGTTCTTC,CASSFFGRGGEQFF,NA,NA,TRBJ2-1,TRBV27
TGCAGCGTTGGTGGCGGGAGTATGTACAATGAGCAGTTCTTC,CSVGGGSMYNEQFF,once,TRBD2,TRBJ2-1,TRBV29-1
TGTGCCAGCAATAGCGGGGTCGGGACCGGGGAGCTGTTTTTT,CASNSGVGTGELFF,NA,TRBD2,TRBJ2-2,TRBV27
TGTGCCAGCAGTTCTCCGCCGCGACTAGCGGGAGAGGGCACAGATACGCAGTATTTT,CASSSPPRLAGEGTDTQYF,NA,TRBD2,TRBJ2-3,TRBV2
TGTGCCAGCAGCCTATATCTCGCAACTAATGAAAAACTGTTTTTT,CASSLYLATNEKLFF,few,NA,TRBJ1-4,TRBV7-9
TGTGCCAGCAGTTACTCGTACCTAGAGAACTACAATGAGCAGTTCTTC,CASSYSYLENYNEQFF,NA,NA,TRBJ2-1,TRBV6-5
TGTGCCAGTAGTGGAGCGGTATTGGTCTACAATGAGCAGTTCTTC,CASSGAVLVYNEQFF,NA,NA,TRBJ2-1,TRBV28
TGTGCCAGCTCACCCACTAGTGGCTCCTACAATGAGCAGTTCTTC,CASSPTSGSYNEQFF,NA,NA,TRBJ2-1,TRBV18
TGTGCCAGCAGCCCCACGGGACTAGCGGGGGGGCAGCACAATGAGCAGTTCTTC,CASSPTGLAGGQHNEQFF,NA,TRBD2,TRBJ2-1,TRBV7-9
TGCGCCAGCAGCCAAGATCGGAGGACAGGGTGGAACACTGAAGCTTTCTTT,CASSQDRRTGWNTEAFF,NA,TRBD1,TRBJ1-1,TRBV4-1
TGTGCCTGGGGGCTGGACAGGGCCTACGAGCAGTACTTC,CAWGLDRAYEQYF,few,TRBD1,TRBJ2-7,TRBV30
TGTGCCAGCAGAGAACAGGGGGATGGTGGCTACACCTTC,CASREQGDGGYTF,NA,TRBD1,TRBJ1-2,TRBV28
TGTGCCAGCAGCTTAGAATCTAGCGGGGCGCCACGGACCCAGTACTTC,CASSLESSGAPRTQYF,NA,TRBD2,TRBJ2-5,TRBV7-2
TGTGCCATCAGTGACCGGGGACTAGGCACAGATACGCAGTATTTT,CAISDRGLGTDTQYF,NA,TRBD2,TRBJ2-3,TRBV10-3
TGTGCCAGCAGTGTAAGGGGGATATACAATGAGCAGTTCTTC,CASSVRGIYNEQFF,NA,NA,TRBJ2-1,TRBV2
TGTGCCAGCAGCCAAGCAGGGACCCAGTACTTC,CASSQAGTQYF,NA,NA,TRBJ2-5,TRBV14
TGCGCCAGCAGCTTGGAGGCGGGAACAGAGACCCAGTACTTC,CASSLEAGTETQYF,NA,NA,TRBJ2-5,TRBV5-1
TGTGCCAGCTTTAGCGAGAACAACAATGAGCAGTTCTTC,CASFSENNNEQFF,NA,NA,TRBJ2-1,TRBV6-6
TGCGCCAGCAGCCTCTTAGCAGGGGAGTCTGGAAACACCATATATTTT,CASSLLAGESGNTIYF,NA,NA,TRBJ1-3,TRBV4-3
TGTGCCAGCAGCACAACGGCGGGACAGGGGGGTTCGGCTAACTATGGCTACACCTTC,CASSTTAGQGGSANYGYTF,NA,TRBD1,TRBJ1-2,TRBV5-4
TGTGCCAGCAGCGCAAAGCCATCGAGCGGGATAGAGACCCAGTACTTC,CASSAKPSSGIETQYF,NA,TRBD2,TRBJ2-5,TRBV7-6
TGCAGCTCCGGGCTAGCGGGCCACACAGATACGCAGTATTTT,CSSGLAGHTDTQYF,NA,TRBD2,TRBJ2-3,TRBV29-1
TGTGCCAGCACCCTACTTGCGGGGGGGCTAGAGACCCAGTACTTC,CASTLLAGGLETQYF,NA,TRBD2,TRBJ2-5,TRBV5-5
TGTGCCTGGAGGGGGGCGGGCGAAAAACTGTTTTTT,CAWRGAGEKLFF,NA,NA,TRBJ1-4,TRBV30
TGTGCCAGTAGCGGGACAGTAGGCACTGAAGCTTTCTTT,CASSGTVGTEAFF,NA,TRBD1,TRBJ1-1,TRBV19